This TCR beta chain was identified in a study of cytomegalovirus exposure and HLA in healthy donors. Study-wide results and limits: HLA alleles were associated with 15,000 to 20,000 TCR beta sequences in a later analysis at 0.05 false discovery rate. Presence/absence results assume similar sequencing depth per donor, which may not hold.

PCR used 60 Vbeta primers and 13 Jbeta primers. Repertoires were generated with immunoSEQ multiplex PCR, while TCRdb's copy carries only in-frame clones and drops some. The sample comprises approximately 160,000 clones, 75% of which are singletons, and about 3% rests with the top ten. V dropped 2 bases and J dropped 2; count of bases not matched to a gene: 5. CDR1 KGHSH and CDR2 LQKENI come from the germline V gene. The CDR3 spans 15 residues. A single count supports this clone. Its specificity is unknown. The receptor comes from a woman between 45 and 65 years old in good health and CMV-seropositive. The source material was PBMCs. The V call is TRBV18, the J call TRBJ1-2; 7 bases align to TRBD1. For the CDR3, the DNA is TGTGCCAGCTCACCATTGGGACAGAACAACTATGGCTACACCTTC. Amino acid sequence: CASSPLGQNNYGYTF.